These 18 T cell receptor beta chains were all obtained from the same sample, sequenced in a study of T cell responses to AZD1222 COVID-19 vaccine (dated by TCRdb to the early 2020s). Receptors were amplified or captured by the immunoSEQ multiplex PCR assay. In its TCRdb copy, this immuneACCESS table keeps in-frame sequences only and misses some clones. Where compared with another copy, unresolved V genes explain less than half of these, and the others have no known cause. This sample holds nearly 95,000 clones; almost 90% were observed only once. The ten top clones hold approximately 8.7% of the sample. The time point label of this sample denotes: baseline before first vaccination. Here the sequenced sample was peripheral blood, taken on day 0 of AZD1222 vaccination. These receptors all come from an adult in good health.

The chain is built from TRBV7-9 and TRBJ2-2; weak D call: TRBD1 (6 bases). Germline-derived CDR1 and CDR2 are SEHNR and FQNEAQ (reference sequence). The CDR3 extends over 16 amino acids. Trimming removed 4 bases from V and 2 bases from J, with 14 bases in between. CDR3 residues: CASSSTGHENTGELFF. CDR3 bases: TGTGCCAGCAGCTCTACGGGACACGAAAACACCGGGGAGCTGTTTTTT.

In this sample, this clone turned up a few times. The rearrangement joins TRBV25-1 to TRBJ1-5, with D unresolved. The CDR3 consists of 15 residues. Germline values: CDR1 MGHDK, CDR2 SYGVNS. Trimming cost V 2 bases and J 0 bases, with 8 bases left between them. CDR3 nucleotide sequence: TGTGCCAGCAGTGAAGGGGATTATAGCAATCAGCCCCAGCATTTT. Residues: CASSEGDYSNQPQHF.

This sequence joins TRBV7-2 and TRBJ2-2, with no clear D. The V gene lost 2 bases and the J gene lost 0 bases, with 13 bases spanning the gap. The CDR3 extends over 17 amino acids. The germline V gene encodes CDR1 SGHTA and CDR2 FQGNSA. CDR3 DNA: TGTGCCAGCAGCTTAAACCTGGCGAGTACGAACACCGGGGAGCTGTTTTTT. Its protein product is CASSLNLASTNTGELFF.

The V and J genes are TRBV24-1 and TRBJ1-5, with D possibly matching TRBD1 (5 bases). V lost 4 bases to trimming and J lost 9 bases, with 15 bases between them. CDR3 length: 14 amino acids. Germline CDR1 and CDR2: KGHDR and SFDVKD. CDR3 nucleotide sequence: TGTGCCACCAGTGACCCCGGGCGGGGGAGGCCCCAGCATTTT. Translated: CATSDPGRGRPQHF.

V usage is TRBV5-6 and J usage is TRBJ1-6, with D hard to call. Germline CDR1 is SGHDT and CDR2 is YYEEEE. The V gene lost 9 bases and the J gene lost 10 bases, with 20 bases spanning the gap. CDR3 length equals 14 residues. The CDR3 here is CATRTQSPGSPLHF. The DNA for the CDR3 is TGTGCCACCCGGACTCAATCCCCGGGATCACCCCTCCACTTT. Full variable domain (remainder filled in from reference TRBV5-6 and TRBJ1-6): DAGVTQSPTHLIKTRGQQVTLRCSPKSGHDTVSWYQQALGQGPQFIFQYYEEEERQRGNFPDRFSGHQFPNYSSELNVNALLLGDSALYLCATRTQSPGSPLHFGNGTRLTVT.

The rearrangement joins TRBV14 to TRBJ1-2; D is unresolved. Germline lookup yields CDR1 SGHDN and CDR2 FVKESK. The CDR3 has 14 residues. With 4 bases removed from V and 4 bases from J, the gap between germline ends came to 13 bases. The CDR3 region has the DNA TGTGCCAGCAGCCCCCGAGGAGTCCCCTATGGCTACACCTTC. It specifies CASSPRGVPYGYTF.

The chain combines TRBV4-2 with TRBJ2-3; TRBD2 aligns across 7 bases. The CDR3 sequence is 18 residues long. Germline V gene sequence: CDR1 LGHNA, CDR2 YNFKEQ. Trimming cost V 0 bases and J 2 bases; bases outside gene matches: 11. The CDR3 coding sequence is TGTGCCAGCAGCCAAGATCCCGGGCCTAGCGGCCCCACAGATACGCAGTATTTT. It is translated as CASSQDPGPSGPTDTQYF.

V is TRBV29-1 and J is TRBJ2-7; 7 bases agree with TRBD1. Germline assignment: CDR1 SQVTM and CDR2 ANQGSEA. The junction had 6 bases not matched to a gene; V was cut back by 7 bases and J by 3 bases. This CDR3 is built from 12 residues. In DNA, the CDR3 is TGCAGCGGTGGGACAGACGGCTACGAGCAGTACTTC. Protein sequence: CSGGTDGYEQYF.

J is TRBJ2-7 and V is TRBV10-3; weak D call: TRBD1 (5 bases). The V gene's germline CDR1 is ENHRY and CDR2 SYGVKD. This CDR3 is built from 11 residues. V was cut by 2 bases and J by 6 bases, with 5 bases left in between. The CDR3 loop reads CAISEGAEQYF. DNA of the CDR3: TGTGCCATCAGTGAGGGGGCCGAGCAGTACTTC.

This clone has a single count. V and J are TRBV27 and TRBJ1-2; possibly TRBD1 for D (5 bases). Germline assignment: CDR1 MNHEY and CDR2 SMNVEV (reference sequence). The CDR3 contains 14 residues. Trimming took off 7 bases at V and 2 bases at J, with 14 bases between the two ends. CDR3 in DNA: TGTGCCAGCAAAAGGACACTGATGAACTATGGCTACACCTTC. Translating it yields CASKRTLMNYGYTF.

This chain links TRBV5-1 with TRBJ1-5; 10 nucleotides agree with TRBD1. Germline CDR1 is SGHRS and CDR2 is YFSETQ. Trimming cost V 2 bases and J 3 bases; bases outside gene matches: 8. The CDR3 runs 17 residues. CDR3 nucleotides: TGCGCCAGCAGCTTTCTACCGACAGGGGGCCTCAATCAGCCCCAGCATTTT. Protein sequence: CASSFLPTGGLNQPQHF.

The V gene is TRBV27, the J gene TRBJ1-6; 9 bases line up with TRBD1. CDR1 is MNHEY and CDR2 is SMNVEV in the germline V gene (reference sequence). This CDR3 has 19 residues. Unmatched junction bases numbered 16, after V lost 3 bases and J lost 7 bases. CDR3 in amino acids: CASSFDPGTGSIGNSPLHF. DNA of the CDR3: TGTGCCAGCAGTTTCGACCCCGGGACAGGGTCTATTGGAAATTCACCCCTCCACTTT.

The chain joins TRBV7-9 to TRBJ2-2; TRBD1 agrees at 7 bases. Germline trimming cut 6 bases from V and 1 base from J; bases unmatched to any gene: 5. The CDR3 is 15 residues long. The V gene's germline CDR1 is SEHNR and CDR2 FQNEAQ (reference sequence). The DNA of the CDR3 is TGTGCCAGCAGTCTACAGGGGTGGAACACCGGGGAGCTGTTTTTT. It codes for CASSLQGWNTGELFF.

V and J are TRBV14 and TRBJ2-5; D not resolved. The germline CDR1 and CDR2 sequences are SGHDN and FVKESK. CDR3 length equals 13 residues. V was pared by 4 bases and J by 7 bases, with 13 bases between. The CDR3 region has the DNA TGTGCCAGCAGCCCAGGACCGAGGAGGACCCAGTACTTC. Amino acid sequence: CASSPGPRRTQYF. Complete variable domain (other parts from reference TRBV14 and TRBJ2-5): EAGVTQFPSHSVIEKGQTVTLRCDPISGHDNLYWYRRVMGKEIKFLLHFVKESKQDESGMPNNRFLAERTGGTYSTLKVQPAELEDSGVYFCASSPGPRRTQYFGPGTRLLVL.

V is TRBV2 and J is TRBJ1-1, with 8 positions matching TRBD1. Per the germline V gene, CDR1 is SNHLY and CDR2 is FYNNEI. The CDR3 length is 13 residues. Unmatched junction bases numbered 4, after V lost 1 base and J lost 9 bases. The CDR3 is CASSEGRGQKAFF. The CDR3 DNA sequence: TGTGCCAGCAGTGAAGGCAGGGGGCAGAAAGCTTTCTTT.

The chain carries TRBV5-5 and TRBJ1-3, with 7 bases aligning to TRBD1. This CDR3 has 17 amino acids. The J segment lost 0 bases and the V segment lost 1 base, leaving 7 bases of the junction unmatched. Germline V gene lookup returns CDR1 SGHKS and CDR2 YYEKEE (reference sequence). CDR3 nucleotides: TGTGCCAGCAGCTTGTATCAGGGACAGAACTCTGGAAACACCATATATTTT. This sequence encodes CASSLYQGQNSGNTIYF.

The V call is TRBV9, the J call TRBJ1-1; the D is unclear. V lost 0 bases and J lost 4, with 13 bases in between. Germline V CDR1 and CDR2: SGDLS, YYNGEE. This CDR3 is built from 15 residues. CDR3 region: CASSVGTRPGTEAFF. The CDR3 DNA follows: TGTGCCAGCAGCGTAGGAACCCGGCCAGGCACTGAAGCTTTCTTT.

The chain is built from TRBV6-5 and TRBJ1-2; 10 bases align to TRBD1. J lost 8 bases, V lost 4 bases, and 10 bases had no gene match. The CDR3 loop spans 15 amino acids. CDR1 and CDR2 (germline): MNHEY, SVGAGI. In DNA, the CDR3 is TGTGCCAGCAGTTCCCCCCGGGACAGGGGCTCCGGCTACACCTTC. This sequence encodes CASSSPRDRGSGYTF.